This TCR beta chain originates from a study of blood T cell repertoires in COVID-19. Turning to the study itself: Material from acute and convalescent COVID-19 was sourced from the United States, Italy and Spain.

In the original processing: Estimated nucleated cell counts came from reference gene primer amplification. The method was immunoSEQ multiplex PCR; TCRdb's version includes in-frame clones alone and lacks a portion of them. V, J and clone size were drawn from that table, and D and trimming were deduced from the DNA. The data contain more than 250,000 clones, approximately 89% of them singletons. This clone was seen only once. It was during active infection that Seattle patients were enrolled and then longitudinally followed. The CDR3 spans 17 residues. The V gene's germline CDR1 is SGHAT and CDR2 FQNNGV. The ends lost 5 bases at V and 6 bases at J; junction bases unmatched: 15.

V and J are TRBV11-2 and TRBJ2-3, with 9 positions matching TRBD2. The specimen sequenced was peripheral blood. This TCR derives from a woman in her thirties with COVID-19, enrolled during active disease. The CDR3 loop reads CASSPGISGGWEDTQYF. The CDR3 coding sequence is TGTGCCAGCAGCCCGGGAATTAGCGGGGGCTGGGAGGATACGCAGTATTTT.